These T cell receptor beta chains were read from a single sample in a study of patients and donors after allogeneic stem cell transplantation. Each CDR3 protein is one row after TCRdb ran MiXCR on the RT-PCR reads. The sample has some 880,000 distinct CDR3 sequences; 18% are singletons. Sequencing was carried out using blood, either unsorted or a sorted T cell fraction (not recorded which). Every receptor here comes from a human donor who was either an allogeneic HSCT recipient or a stem cell or donor lymphocyte infusion donor (not recorded which). It is not recorded whose cells these are; they may come from a transplant donor. Both conserved end residues are part of each CDR3. A D gene is named only where the DNA matches it firmly. Where a row states a size, it is once, few, many or the class of an expanded clone; other rows omit it.

v_gene: TRBV12-3/TRBV12-4; j_gene: TRBJ1-1; abundance: NA; d_gene: NA; CDR3aa: CASSLASQGEAFF; CDR3nt: TGTGCCAGCAGTTTGGCCTCACAGGGTGAAGCTTTCTTT
v_gene: TRBV4-3; j_gene: TRBJ1-1; abundance: NA; d_gene: NA; CDR3aa: CASSQTSGKNTEAFF; CDR3nt: TGCGCCAGCAGCCAAACCTCAGGGAAGAACACTGAAGCTTTCTTT
v_gene: TRBV20-1; j_gene: TRBJ2-7; abundance: NA; d_gene: NA; CDR3aa: CSARVGDRAYEQYF; CDR3nt: TGCAGTGCTAGAGTAGGAGACAGAGCCTACGAGCAGTACTTC
v_gene: TRBV12-3/TRBV12-4; j_gene: TRBJ1-3; abundance: NA; d_gene: NA; CDR3aa: CASSLPGLGGGGNTIYF; CDR3nt: TGTGCCAGCAGTCTCCCGGGATTGGGGGGTGGTGGAAACACCATATATTTT
v_gene: TRBV12-3/TRBV12-4; j_gene: TRBJ2-2; abundance: NA; d_gene: TRBD1; CDR3aa: CASSSPGGANTGELFF; CDR3nt: TGTGCCAGCAGTTCCCCAGGGGGCGCGAACACCGGGGAGCTGTTTTTT
v_gene: TRBV12-3/TRBV12-4; j_gene: TRBJ1-2; abundance: many; d_gene: NA; CDR3aa: CASSDGNYGYTF; CDR3nt: TGTGCCAGCAGCGACGGTAACTATGGCTACACCTTC
v_gene: TRBV20-1; j_gene: TRBJ2-5; abundance: few; d_gene: NA; CDR3aa: CSAGPQGLEETQYF; CDR3nt: TGCAGTGCTGGCCCACAGGGATTGGAAGAGACCCAGTACTTC
v_gene: TRBV4-2; j_gene: TRBJ2-3; abundance: few; d_gene: NA; CDR3aa: CASSQDADNLGTQYF; CDR3nt: TGTGCCAGCAGCCAAGACGCCGACAACCTGGGGACGCAGTATTTT
v_gene: TRBV11-1; j_gene: TRBJ2-7; abundance: NA; d_gene: NA; CDR3aa: CASSLTSAEQYF; CDR3nt: TGTGCCAGCAGCTTGACTAGTGCCGAGCAGTACTTC
v_gene: TRBV3-1; j_gene: TRBJ2-7; abundance: few; d_gene: NA; CDR3aa: CASSRKGGTDYEQYF; CDR3nt: TGTGCCAGCAGCCGGAAAGGCGGGACGGATTACGAGCAGTACTTC
v_gene: TRBV27; j_gene: TRBJ2-3; abundance: few; d_gene: TRBD1; CDR3aa: CASSPTTGADTQYF; CDR3nt: TGTGCCAGCAGTCCGACGACAGGGGCAGATACGCAGTATTTT
v_gene: TRBV2; j_gene: TRBJ1-6; abundance: few; d_gene: NA; CDR3aa: CASSGSSPLHF; CDR3nt: TGTGCCAGCAGTGGTTCCTCACCCCTCCACTTT
v_gene: TRBV12-3/TRBV12-4; j_gene: TRBJ2-3; abundance: many; d_gene: NA; CDR3aa: CASSLAVPGRLTDTQYF; CDR3nt: TGTGCCAGCAGTTTAGCTGTTCCGGGGAGACTCACAGATACGCAGTATTTT
v_gene: TRBV7-9; j_gene: TRBJ2-5; abundance: few; d_gene: NA; CDR3aa: CASSERRGETQYF; CDR3nt: TGTGCCAGCAGCGAGCGGAGGGGCGAGACCCAGTACTTC
v_gene: TRBV9; j_gene: TRBJ2-7; abundance: NA; d_gene: NA; CDR3aa: CASSVLGESSYEQYF; CDR3nt: TGTGCCAGCAGCGTATTGGGGGAGAGCTCCTACGAGCAGTACTTC
v_gene: TRBV11-1; j_gene: TRBJ2-7; abundance: few; d_gene: TRBD2; CDR3aa: CASSVTSGNLYEQYF; CDR3nt: TGTGCCAGCAGCGTGACTAGCGGGAACCTCTACGAGCAGTACTTC
v_gene: TRBV2; j_gene: TRBJ2-2; abundance: NA; d_gene: NA; CDR3aa: CASSEIPGLANTGELFF; CDR3nt: TGTGCCAGCAGTGAAATTCCAGGCCTAGCGAACACCGGGGAGCTGTTTTTT